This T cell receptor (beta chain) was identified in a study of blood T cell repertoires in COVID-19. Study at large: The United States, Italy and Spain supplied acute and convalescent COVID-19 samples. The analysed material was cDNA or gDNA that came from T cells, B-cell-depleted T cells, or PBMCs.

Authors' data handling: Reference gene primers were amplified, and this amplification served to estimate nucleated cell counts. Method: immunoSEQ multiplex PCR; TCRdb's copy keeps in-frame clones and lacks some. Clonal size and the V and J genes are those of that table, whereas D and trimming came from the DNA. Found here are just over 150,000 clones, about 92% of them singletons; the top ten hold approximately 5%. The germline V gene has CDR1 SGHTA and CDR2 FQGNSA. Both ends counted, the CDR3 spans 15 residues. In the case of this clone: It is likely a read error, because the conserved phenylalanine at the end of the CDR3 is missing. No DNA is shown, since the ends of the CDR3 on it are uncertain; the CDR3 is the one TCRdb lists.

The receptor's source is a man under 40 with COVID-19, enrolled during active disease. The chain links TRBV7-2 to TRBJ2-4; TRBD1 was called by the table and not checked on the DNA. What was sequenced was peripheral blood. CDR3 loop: CASSMIGTGGPLVFA.